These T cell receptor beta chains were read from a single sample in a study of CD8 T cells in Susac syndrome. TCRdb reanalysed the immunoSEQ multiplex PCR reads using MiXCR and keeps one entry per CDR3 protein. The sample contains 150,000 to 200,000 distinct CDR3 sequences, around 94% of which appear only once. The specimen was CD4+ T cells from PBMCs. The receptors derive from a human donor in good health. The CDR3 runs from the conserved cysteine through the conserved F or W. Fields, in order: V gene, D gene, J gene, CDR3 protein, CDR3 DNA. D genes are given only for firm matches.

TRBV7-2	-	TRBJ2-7	CASSPEGVKQYF	TGTGCCAGCAGCCCCGAGGGTGTCAAGCAGTACTTC
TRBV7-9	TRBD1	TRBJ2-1	CASTAGQVHNEQFF	TGTGCCAGCACCGCCGGACAGGTCCACAATGAGCAGTTCTTC
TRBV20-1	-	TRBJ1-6	CSARVPRSSYNSPLHF	TGCAGTGCTAGAGTCCCGCGGAGCTCCTATAATTCACCCCTCCACTTT
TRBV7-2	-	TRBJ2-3	CASSSSGTSPTDTQYF	TGTGCCAGCAGCTCCTCCGGGACAAGTCCCACAGATACGCAGTATTTT
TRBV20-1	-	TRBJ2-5	CSARRQLVLQETQYF	TGCAGTGCTAGGAGGCAACTAGTCTTGCAGGAGACCCAGTACTTC
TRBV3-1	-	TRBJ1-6	CASSQARDNSPLHF	TGTGCCAGCAGCCAAGCTAGGGATAATTCACCCCTCCACTTT
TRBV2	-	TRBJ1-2	CASRRDSDYGYTF	TGTGCCAGCAGACGGGACTCCGATTATGGCTACACCTTC
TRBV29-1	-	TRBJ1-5	CSVAENSNQPQHF	TGCAGCGTTGCGGAAAATAGCAATCAGCCCCAGCATTTT
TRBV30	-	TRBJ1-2	CAWSVWGSNYGYTF	TGTGCCTGGAGTGTATGGGGAAGCAACTATGGCTACACCTTC
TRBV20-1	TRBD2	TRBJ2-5	CSAHLGGGQETQYF	TGCAGTGCCCACCTAGGCGGGGGGCAAGAGACCCAGTACTTC
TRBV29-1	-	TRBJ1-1	CSVEKAGGSTEAFF	TGCAGCGTTGAGAAGGCGGGGGGGTCCACTGAAGCTTTCTTT
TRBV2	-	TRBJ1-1	CASKISGFTEAFF	TGTGCCAGCAAAATTTCGGGGTTCACTGAAGCTTTCTTT
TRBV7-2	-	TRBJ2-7	CASSLAAGATYEQYF	TGTGCCAGCAGCTTAGCTGCGGGGGCCACCTACGAGCAGTACTTC
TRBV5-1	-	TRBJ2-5	CASSPGHVETQYF	TGCGCCAGCAGCCCGGGACACGTAGAGACCCAGTACTTC
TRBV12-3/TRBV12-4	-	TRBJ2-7	CASSPLGVLSYEQYF	TGTGCCAGCAGTCCTTTAGGGGTACTCTCCTACGAGCAGTACTTC
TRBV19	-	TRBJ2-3	CASSIGVTRGADTQYF	TGTGCCAGTAGTATTGGGGTAACTCGGGGCGCGGATACGCAGTATTTT
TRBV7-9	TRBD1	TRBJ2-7	CASSTGQVLYF	TGTGCCAGCAGCACAGGACAGGTTCTGTACTTC
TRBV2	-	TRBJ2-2	CASSSRTVANTGELFF	TGTGCCAGCAGTTCCCGGACGGTCGCGAACACCGGGGAGCTGTTTTTT
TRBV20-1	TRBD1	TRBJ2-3	CSAKEGTGTDTQYF	TGCAGTGCTAAGGAGGGGACAGGGACAGATACGCAGTATTTT